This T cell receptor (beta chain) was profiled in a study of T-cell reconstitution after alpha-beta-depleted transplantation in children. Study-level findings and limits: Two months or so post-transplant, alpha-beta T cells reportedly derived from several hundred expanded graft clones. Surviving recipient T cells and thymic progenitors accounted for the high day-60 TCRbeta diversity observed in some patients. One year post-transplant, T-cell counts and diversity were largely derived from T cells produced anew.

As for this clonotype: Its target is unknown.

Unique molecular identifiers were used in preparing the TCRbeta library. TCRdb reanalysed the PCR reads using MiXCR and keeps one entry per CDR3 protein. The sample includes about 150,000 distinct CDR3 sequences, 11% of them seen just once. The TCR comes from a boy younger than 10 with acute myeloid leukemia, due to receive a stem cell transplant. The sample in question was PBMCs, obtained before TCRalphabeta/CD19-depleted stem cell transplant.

The DNA for the CDR3 is TGCAGTGGCTACGATAATGAAAAACTGTTTTTT. Translation: CSGYDNEKLFF. The chain is built from TRBV20-1 and TRBJ1-4, with D unclear. The length of the CDR3 is 11 residues. Trimming left V 7 bases short and J 4 bases short, with 7 bases between. CDR1 and CDR2 (germline): DFQATT, SNEGSKA (reference sequence).